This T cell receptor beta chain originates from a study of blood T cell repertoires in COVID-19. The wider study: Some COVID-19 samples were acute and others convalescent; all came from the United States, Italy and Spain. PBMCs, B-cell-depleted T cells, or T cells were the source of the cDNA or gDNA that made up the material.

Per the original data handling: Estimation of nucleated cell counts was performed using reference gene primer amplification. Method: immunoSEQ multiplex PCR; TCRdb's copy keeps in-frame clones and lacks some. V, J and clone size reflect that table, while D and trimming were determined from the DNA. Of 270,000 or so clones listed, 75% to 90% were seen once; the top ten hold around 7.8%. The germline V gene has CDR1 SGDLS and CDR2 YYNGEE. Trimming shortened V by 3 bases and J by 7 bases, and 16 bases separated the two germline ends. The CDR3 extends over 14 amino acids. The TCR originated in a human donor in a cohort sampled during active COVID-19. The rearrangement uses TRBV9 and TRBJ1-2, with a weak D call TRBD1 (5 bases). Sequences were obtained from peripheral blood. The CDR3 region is CASSALQAGGGYTF. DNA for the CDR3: TGTGCCAGCAGCGCGCTTCAAGCCGGGGGTGGCTACACCTTC.